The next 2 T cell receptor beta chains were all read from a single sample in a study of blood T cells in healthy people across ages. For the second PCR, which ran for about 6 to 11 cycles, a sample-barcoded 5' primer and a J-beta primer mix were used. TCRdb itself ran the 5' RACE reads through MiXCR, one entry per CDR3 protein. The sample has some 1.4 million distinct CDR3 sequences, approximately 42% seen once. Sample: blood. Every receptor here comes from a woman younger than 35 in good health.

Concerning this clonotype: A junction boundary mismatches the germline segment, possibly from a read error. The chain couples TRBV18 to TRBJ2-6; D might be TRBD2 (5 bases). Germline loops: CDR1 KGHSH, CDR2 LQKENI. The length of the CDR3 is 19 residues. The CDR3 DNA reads TGTGCTAGCTCACCCTTACCAACGGGGTTAAGGACTGGGGCCAACGTCCTGACTTTC. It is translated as CASSPLPTGLRTGANVLTF.

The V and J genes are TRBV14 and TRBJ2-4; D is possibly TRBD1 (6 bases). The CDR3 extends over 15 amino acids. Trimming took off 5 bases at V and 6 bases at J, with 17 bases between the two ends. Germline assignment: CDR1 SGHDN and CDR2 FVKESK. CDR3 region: CASSSGLQGGNIQYF. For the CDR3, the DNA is TGTGCCAGCAGCTCCGGACTCCAAGGGGGAAACATTCAGTACTTC.